This passage covers 21 T cell receptor beta chains from one sample sequenced in a study of tumor-infiltrating lymphocytes in primary liver carcinoma. The tissue used was unsorted bulk material of about 19-34 mg. RNA and DNA were co-extracted from it with the AllPrep DNA/RNA mini kit. A constant-region primer served to make TCR beta cDNA from about 0.5 ug total RNA. Modified slightly, ARM-PCR produced TCR beta libraries over three nested multiplex PCR rounds. Both of the initial two PCR rounds ran for roughly 10 cycles and employed TRBV1-TRBV30 forward primers alongside a C-beta reverse primer. Each CDR3 protein is one row after TCRdb ran MiXCR on the multiplex PCR reads. Of about 78,000 distinct CDR3 sequences listed, about two thirds are singletons. The sample consisted of liver tumor tissue from sampling region 4. Stated subset: tumor region T4, right-lateral pole. The receptors originated from a woman aged 55-75 years with primary liver carcinoma and hepatitis B virus infection.

Remarks on this clonotype: A much larger clone differs from this one at a single base, so this may be a read error. This chain connects TRBV28 to TRBJ2-7; no reliable D call. Trimming took off 7 bases at V and 2 bases at J, with 15 bases between the two ends. CDR3 length equals 14 residues. Germline CDR1 reads MDHEN; CDR2 reads SYDVKM. The CDR3 sequence: CASTIDGSPYEQYF. Written as DNA, the CDR3 is TGTGCCAGCACTATCGACGGGTCGCCCTACGAGCAGTACTTC.

This clonotype was counted ten times or more. V and J are TRBV5-4 and TRBJ2-1; D could derive from TRBD1 or TRBD2 (5 bases each). The V gene's germline CDR1 is SGHNT and CDR2 YYREEE (reference sequence). The V gene lost 6 bases and the J gene lost 5 bases, with 21 bases spanning the gap. This CDR3 has 16 residues. CDR3: CASTRGGPLPNNEQFF. The CDR3 DNA is TGTGCCAGCACCCGTGGGGGACCTCTTCCAAACAATGAGCAGTTCTTC.

Notes on this clonotype: This may come from a read error, since a much larger clone is one base off. In nucleotides, the CDR3 is TGTGTCAGCAGTTTTGGGCTAATGGAGTTCTTC. It specifies CVSSFGLMEFF. The chain recombines TRBV28 with TRBJ2-1; D is undetermined. This CDR3 is 11 amino acids long. Germline assignment: CDR1 MDHEN and CDR2 SYDVKM.

CDR3 DNA sequence: TGCAGTGCTAGTTACAGGGGCGGGAACACCGGGGAGCTGTTTTTT. Amino acids: CSASYRGGNTGELFF. The chain has TRBV20-1 and TRBJ2-2, with 7 bases fitting TRBD1. Looked up from germline, CDR1 is DFQATT and CDR2 is SNEGSKA (reference sequence). This CDR3 region has 15 residues. Trimming took 3 bases from V and 1 from J; bases not matched to a gene: 5.

This clonotype is a singleton in its sample. This is likely a read error, given that the CDR3 carries no conserved phenylalanine or tryptophan at its end. The DNA is omitted, as the CDR3 cannot be located on it reliably, and the CDR3 follows TCRdb's listing. The chain's CDR3 is CASRPANTESFL. The V gene is TRBV12-3 or TRBV12-4, the J gene TRBJ1-1. The CDR3 has 12 residues if both end residues are counted.

For this clonotype: Germline and junction disagree at one end, which may indicate a read error. The chain couples TRBV6-1 to TRBJ2-5, with D possibly being TRBD1 or TRBD2 (5 bases each). This CDR3 has 15 residues. The germline gives CDR1 MNHNS, CDR2 SASEGT. This CDR3 reads CASRDVAGMQETQYF. The CDR3, as DNA: TGTGCTAGCAGGGACGTAGCAGGGATGCAGGAGACCCAGTACTTC.

This clonotype was seen just once. One end of the junction fails to match germline, which may point to a read error. V usage is TRBV6-5 and J usage is TRBJ2-5, with TRBD2 identical over 7 bases. CDR1 is MNHEY and CDR2 is SVGAGI in the germline V gene. CDR3 length equals 19 residues. CDR3 residues: CASRWKNGLSGGSQEAQYF. The CDR3 coding sequence is TGTGCCAGCAGATGGAAGAATGGACTATCGGGAGGCTCCCAAGAGGCCCAGTACTTC.

Only one count was recorded for this clonotype. This may arise from a read error, as a much more abundant clone is one base away. V and J are TRBV28 and TRBJ1-1; no reliable D call. Germline V gene sequence: CDR1 MDHEN, CDR2 SYDVKM. The CDR3 spans 13 residues. In nucleotides, the CDR3 is TGTGTCAGCAGTGTGACGGTGAACACTGAAGCTTTCTTT. Encoded protein: CVSSVTVNTEAFF.

This clonotype was detected many times. V usage is TRBV4-2 and J usage is TRBJ2-7; 7 bases map to TRBD2. V was clipped by 0 bases and J by 0 bases; unmatched bases: 5. CDR1 is LGHNA, CDR2 YNFKEQ, per germline. The CDR3 contains 16 residues. CDR3 loop: CASSQDPSGYSYEQYF. In DNA form, the CDR3 reads TGTGCCAGCAGCCAAGATCCTAGCGGCTACTCCTACGAGCAGTACTTC.

Remarks on this clonotype: A read error may account for a junction end that differs from germline. The chain has TRBV28 and TRBJ1-4, with D uncertain. CDR1 and CDR2 from the germline V gene are MDHEN and SYDVKM. The CDR3 runs to 16 residues. The CDR3 loop is CVSSSQVHSNISKLFF. The CDR3 DNA follows: TGTGTCAGCAGTTCCCAAGTTCACTCCAACATTTCAAAACTGTTTTTT.

This clonotype was observed at least ten times. V and J are TRBV5-1 and TRBJ2-1; 10 bases agree with TRBD2. The CDR3 extends over 19 amino acids. Germline assignment: CDR1 SGHRS and CDR2 YFSETQ. V was clipped by 1 base and J by 3 bases; unmatched bases: 13. The CDR3, as DNA: TGCGCCAGCAGCTTGTCAGTAGCGGGAGGCAGGTCCGTCTACAATGAGCAGTTCTTC. Its translation: CASSLSVAGGRSVYNEQFF.

A remark on this clonotype: A junction boundary mismatches the germline segment, possibly from a read error. The chain links TRBV11-2 to TRBJ2-7, with D perhaps matching TRBD1 or TRBD2 (5 bases each). The CDR3 is 15 residues long. The germline gives CDR1 SGHAT, CDR2 FQNNGV. This CDR3 is CASSSHLGRIYEQYF. CDR3 coding DNA: TGTGCCAGCAGCTCTCACCTGGGACGGATTTACGAACAGTATTTC.

A remark on this clonotype: Compared with germline, one end of the junction differs, possibly owing to a read error. This chain uses TRBV6-1 with TRBJ2-5, with 13 positions matching TRBD2. The CDR3 extends over 15 amino acids. Germline-derived CDR1 and CDR2 are MNHNS and SASEGT. CDR3 loop: CAGSVLAGGQESQYF. The CDR3, as DNA: TGTGCCGGCAGTGTACTAGCGGGAGGGCAGGAGAGCCAGTACTTC.

Of note for this clonotype: Since no conserved phenylalanine or tryptophan closes the CDR3, a read error is the likely cause. The chain employs TRBV4-1 and TRBJ1-2, with 8 bases aligning to TRBD1. Germline CDR1 reads MGHRA; CDR2 reads YSYEKL. There are 16 residues in the CDR3. J gave up 6 bases and V 4 bases, and 13 bases lay outside the gene matches. CDR3: CASSRTGSGVEHGYTL. DNA of the CDR3: TGCGCCAGCAGCCGGACAGGGTCCGGAGTGGAGCATGGCTACACCCTC.

Notes on this clonotype: Lacking the conserved final phenylalanine or tryptophan, this CDR3 likely reflects a read error. The chain has TRBV12-3 or TRBV12-4 and TRBJ1-5; 9 nucleotides line up with TRBD1. The CDR3 contains 15 residues. The CDR3 DNA sequence: TGCGCCAGCAGTCCCGGGACAGGGCGCAATCAGCCCCAGCATTAT. This sequence encodes CASSPGTGRNQPQHY.

In its sample, this clonotype ranks as medium-sized. V usage is TRBV6-5 and J usage is TRBJ2-1; unclear D gene. CDR1 and CDR2 (germline): MNHEY, SVGAGI. Trimming left V 5 bases short and J 4 bases short, with 12 bases between. The CDR3 extends over 14 amino acids. The CDR3 loop is CASSTGGLYNEQFF. CDR3 DNA sequence: TGTGCCAGCAGTACGGGTGGGCTATACAATGAGCAGTTCTTC.

Concerning this clonotype: A much larger clonotype is one base distant, so this may be a read error. This CDR3 is CASSFGSSTGELFF. CDR3 nucleotides: TGTGCCAGCAGTTTTGGATCGTCGACCGGGGAGCTGTTTTTT. The chain has TRBV28 and TRBJ2-2; D call uncertain. Deletions cut 3 bases from V and 5 bases from J, with 10 bases between. The CDR3 has 14 residues. Germline V gene sequence: CDR1 MDHEN, CDR2 SYDVKM.

Regarding this clonotype: With a much larger clone just one base away, this may be a read error. V usage is TRBV20-1 and J usage is TRBJ2-5; TRBD2 matches 9 bases. This CDR3 comprises 14 residues. CDR1 is DFQATT, CDR2 SNEGSKA, per germline (reference sequence). The CDR3 reads CSAWGGTSRETEYF. The CDR3, as DNA: TGCAGTGCTTGGGGGGGGACTAGCCGGGAGACCGAGTACTTC.

As for this clonotype: Mismatch with germline at one junction end may stem from a read error. The V call is TRBV11-1, the J call TRBJ2-6; possibly TRBD1 or TRBD2 for D (6 bases each). This CDR3 is built from 15 residues. Germline V lookup: CDR1 SGHAT, CDR2 FQDESV (reference sequence). CDR3 DNA: TGTGCCGGCAGCCCCTCGGGGGCTGGGGCCAACGTACTGACCTTC. This encodes CAGSPSGAGANVLTF.

This clonotype was detected ten times or more. The chain joins TRBV6-6 to TRBJ2-5; no definite D call. V lost 5 bases and J lost 2, with 15 bases in between. Germline CDR1 reads MNHNY; CDR2 reads SVGAGI (reference sequence). This CDR3 contains 15 residues. CDR3 sequence: CASSQNRLEQETQYF. In DNA form, the CDR3 reads TGTGCCAGCAGTCAAAATCGCCTAGAACAAGAGACCCAGTACTTC.

About this clonotype itself: At one end, the junction sequence differs from germline, possibly due to a read error. The V and J genes are TRBV11-2 and TRBJ2-4; a weak D match, TRBD1 (5 bases). Germline assignment: CDR1 SGHAT and CDR2 FQNNGV. The CDR3 consists of 15 residues. DNA for the CDR3: TGTGCCTCTGAGAAGGGGCTCGTCGCCAAAAACACTCAGTACTTC. Protein: CASEKGLVAKNTQYF.